Described below is a single TCR beta chain sequence and its context. Its antigen is not yet known. No much larger clone is present one base from it, and per-base qualities are unavailable. The cohort comprised 710 or so healthy bone marrow donors. All cohort members were sampled while nominally healthy, although unrecorded immune exposures were likely present. The donor was CMV seropositive and belonged to the group of 250 to 350 seropositive cohort members. Every donor gave a peripheral blood sample, and the peripheral blood mononuclear cells from that sample were used for TCR beta sequencing. The Qiagen DNeasy Blood Extraction Kit was used to extract genomic DNA from the blood cell samples. The source of the sample is a study of cytomegalovirus exposure and HLA in healthy donors (dated 2017 in TCRdb). For the study in its entirety: In an earlier analysis of 550 to 750 of the donors, 276 Gb of sequence data and about 110 million unique TCR beta sequences from roughly 190 million T cells were reported. An early release that covered 640 HLA-typed donors contained approximately 320 gigabases of sequencing data and approximately 85 million unique TCR sequences. To decide whether each TCR beta V gene segment behaved as functional or pseudogenic, an earlier analysis of some 600 of the donors relied on high-throughput TCR beta sequencing. The genetic ancestry cluster associated with self-reported Caucasian donors included 81% of the roughly 400 genotyped donors. Among 300 to 500 genotyped donors of the cohort, an average of roughly 230,000 unique TCR beta nucleotide sequences was sequenced per donor, of which about 19% were non-productive. To predict cytomegalovirus infection status, the study brought together high-throughput TCR immunosequencing, statistical association of individual TCRs with disease status, and machine learning. In a later analysis, previously published TCR beta repertoires from 666 donors were re-analyzed and high-resolution HLA genotyping was added so that TCR occurrence patterns could be studied. All discovery cohort repertoires had been generated using a single sequencing platform. Donor age, sex, ethnicity and CMV serostatus were compiled alongside the repertoire data. Typing coverage differed by locus: A, B, C, DRB1 and DQB1 were typed in about 620-640 donors, DQA1 in 500 to 550, DPA1 in 600 to 610, and DPB1 in 472. HLA typing included class I and class II loci at four-digit resolution. A later genetic analysis took genome-wide SNP genotypes for about three fifths of the roughly 700 donors and used that subset as a discovery cohort. Besides the first cohort of approximately 670 subjects, a separate validation cohort made up of 95 to 150 different subjects was used. The T cell repertoires of some 670 subjects were profiled by immunosequencing and related to cytomegalovirus serostatus. Several DR-DQ haplotypes were treated as single units for association and clustering because of strong linkage in the cohort. The study aimed to test whether signatures of past pathogen exposure could be identified by cataloging public T cell receptors. The later analysis used no new phenotypic data to find candidate immune exposures, relying instead on TCR beta sequences and their occurrence across donors.

Library generation was performed with the immunoSEQ multiplex PCR assay. The multiplex PCR relied on a mix of 60 forward primers for TCR Vbeta segments and 13 reverse primers for TCR Jbeta segments. The CDR3 region of rearranged TCR beta genes was amplified from genomic DNA by a multiplex PCR assay. The Illumina HiSeq System was used to sequence the amplified TCR beta libraries as 87-base-pair reads. The study's own analysis went as follows. A later analysis tallied roughly 80 million unique TCR beta chains across the 650 to 750 repertoires, and about 12 million of those chains were shared by two or more donors. Raw reads were error-corrected and collapsed into unique sequences by a nearest-neighbor algorithm in which closely related sequences were merged to remove PCR and sequencing errors. CDR3 sequences were aligned to IMGT reference sequences to assign V, D and J gene segments. For a sequence to be retained, a match of at least six nucleotides to both a V gene segment and a J gene segment was required. Rearrangements were called productive when the CDR3 lacked stop codons and stayed in frame with V and J; all others were non-productive. Following IMGT convention, CDR3 was defined as the stretch from the second conserved V-encoded cysteine up to the conserved J-encoded phenylalanine. The earlier analysis of more than 450 of the donors excluded sequences that lacked an unambiguous match to a single V gene segment. An earlier analysis of 587 of the donors called V segments functional above 56.7% productive rearrangements and segregating when the between-donor standard deviation exceeded 5%. To diagnose cytomegalovirus status from the catalog of TCR beta chain sequences, a statistical classification framework was built. In a later analysis, V and J genes were assigned by comparing TCR nucleotide sequences against IMGT/GENE-DB human TR gene sequences. The TCRdist pipeline was used in a later analysis to assign CDR3 sequences and most-parsimonious VDJ recombination scenarios. A later analysis defined each TCR beta chain by its CDR3 amino acid sequence plus V-gene family, and excluded reads lacking a unique V-gene family. As a way to deal with suspected cross-contamination and a sequencing artifact, a later analysis dropped 640 or so nucleotide sequences that were highly shared and had low generation probability. For each public chain, a later analysis derived a clonal expansion index from normalized ranks of inferred template counts within each repertoire. Generation probabilities in a later analysis came from a VDJ recombination model fitted to out-of-frame rearrangements, and those results were checked against IGoR. In a later analysis, TCR-TCR, TCR-HLA and TCR-CMV co-occurrence was scored with hypergeometric tests, and a repertoire-size bias correction was applied to TCR pairs. False discovery rates were estimated in a later analysis by permuting HLA or CMV assignments 20 times. In a later analysis, co-occurring TCRs were grouped with DBSCAN, and TCRdist sequence similarity was added when clustering was performed within HLA-allele-positive subsets. Repertoires with fewer than 30,000 or more than 120,000 public chains were left out of co-occurrence clustering, as were about five repertoires with anomalous nucleotide sharing. Imported from immuneACCESS, the table was reduced by TCRdb to in-frame sequences with V and J called. These copies leave out some clones; in studies compared against another copy, an unresolved V gene accounts for under half, and the cause of the remainder is not known. The V and J calls and clone size are taken from that table; D and trimming were inferred from the DNA. For this sample there are 300,000 or so clones; approximately 84% appear just once. The ten most abundant clones make up approximately 2% of the sample.

The germline V gene (reference sequence) supplies CDR1 MNHEY and CDR2 SMNVEV. Clipping removes 5 bases from V and 6 bases from J, with 9 as the unmatched junction base count. The CDR3 has 14 amino acids, counting the end cysteine and phenylalanine. This entry keeps only the CDR3 DNA: 42 bases, framed from base 1. Beyond this particular receptor, the publication reports: In vitro tests confirmed that a few of the cytomegalovirus-associated TCR beta chains recognize cytomegalovirus antigens. In both the original and validation cohorts, the classifier was reported to diagnose cytomegalovirus status with high specificity and sensitivity. A later analysis found that most CMV-associated TCR beta chains appeared HLA-restricted, with HLA associations seemingly driven largely by CMV exposure. Immune exposure information for the cohort was limited to CMV serostatus. In a later genetic analysis, fewer N-insertions in productive TCRs were reported among donors in an Asian-associated ancestry cluster than the roughly 700-donor mean. In a later genetic analysis, a missense DCLRE1C variant was associated with V-gene and J-gene trimming of TCR beta chains, and the association was replicated in an independent cohort. According to a later analysis, TCR association rates differed among HLA loci, with DRB1 alleles showing the most associated TCRs and HLA-C alleles showing the fewest. According to a later analysis, parvovirus B19, influenza, CMV and Epstein-Barr virus appeared linked to several top co-occurrence clusters. Specific HLA alleles were associated with over 15,000 TCR beta sequences at a false discovery rate of 0.05 in a later analysis. Roughly uniform sequencing depth across donors was assumed in presence/absence analyses, although this assumption may not hold. It was suggested by the authors that the approach could potentially be generalized to other disease states and immunological phenotypes. Most TCR sequences were observed very rarely across donors, whereas some public TCRs were present in many individuals. The earlier analysis of about 600 of the donors excluded approximately 15 rarely observed V segments, including chromosome 9 orphons, because counts were too low. A total of some 180 TCR beta chains were listed by the study as associated with cytomegalovirus. Because HLA typing was missing for some donors at each locus, association tests included only the typed subset. Linkage disequilibrium might explain the correlated functional status among segregating V segments, but an unknown experimental factor could not be ruled out. In this cohort, only TCR beta chains were sequenced, and detectable features were limited by the absence of alpha or paired-chain data. A cluster of highly shared sequence variants was judged likely to be a technical artifact of the sequencing pipeline. When HLA alleles, especially DR and DQ, strongly co-occurred, attributing TCR associations to individual alleles was difficult. In an earlier analysis of approximately 590 of the donors, most TCR beta V segments were observed in productive rearrangements about 90% or about 30% of the time, broadly matching IMGT annotations. The 87-base-pair reads could not distinguish some IMGT-functional V segments, including TRBV6-2 and TRBV6-3, so those segments were excluded. A later analysis found that HLA-associated TCR beta chains were more clonally expanded and had lower generation probabilities than equally common non-associated chains. A further reported finding was that TCR beta sequences accurately predicted the HLA-A and HLA-B alleles for most subjects in the first cohort.

The chain was built from TRBV27 and TRBJ1-1, and TRBD1 aligns with 7 junction nucleotides. Sequencing was performed on PBMCs. The sequence was obtained from a woman in her 40s in good health and CMV-seropositive. In nucleotides, the sequence is TGTGCCAGCAGTAACAGGGGCCGAAACGCTGAAGCTTTCTTT. This encodes CASSNRGRNAEAFF.